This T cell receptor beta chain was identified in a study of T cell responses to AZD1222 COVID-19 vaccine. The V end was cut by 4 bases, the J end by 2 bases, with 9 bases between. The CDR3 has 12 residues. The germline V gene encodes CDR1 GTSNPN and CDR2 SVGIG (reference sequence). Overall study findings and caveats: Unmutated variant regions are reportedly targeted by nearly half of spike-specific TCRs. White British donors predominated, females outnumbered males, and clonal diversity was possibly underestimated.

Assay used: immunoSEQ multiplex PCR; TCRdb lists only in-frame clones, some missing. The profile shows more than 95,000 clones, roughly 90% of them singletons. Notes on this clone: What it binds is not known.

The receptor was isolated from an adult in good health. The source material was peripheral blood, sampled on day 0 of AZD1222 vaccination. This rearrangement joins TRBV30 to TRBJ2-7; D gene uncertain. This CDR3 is CAWISRAYEQYF. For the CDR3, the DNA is TGTGCCTGGATCAGCCGGGCCTACGAGCAGTACTTC. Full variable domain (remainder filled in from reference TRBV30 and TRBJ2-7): SQTIHQWPATLVQPVGSPLSLECTVEGTSNPNLYWYRQAAGRGLQLLFYSVGIGQISSEVPQNLSASRPQDRQFILSSKKLLLSDSGFYLCAWISRAYEQYFGPGTRLTVT.